Shown below are 29 T cell receptor beta chains from a single sample sequenced in a study of molecular identifiers for immune sequencing clone quantification. TCRdb re-derived calls from the PCR reads in MiXCR, one entry per CDR3 protein. The data show around 460,000 distinct CDR3 sequences, about 25% seen once. Sequences were obtained from naive CD8+ T cells from blood, with Jurkat cell RNA spiked in. This sample's subset: FACS-sorted CD8+CD4-CCR7+CD45RA+ naive T cells. All receptors derive from a human donor in good health. Some libraries in this study had Jurkat cell RNA spiked in.

V and J are TRBV20-1 and TRBJ2-3, with D possibly being TRBD2 (6 bases). The CDR3 spans 16 residues. CDR1 and CDR2 (germline): DFQATT, SNEGSKA (reference sequence). V was clipped by 0 bases and J by 6 bases, with 19 bases between them. The CDR3 DNA follows: TGCAGTGCTAGAGATCTCGGGGGAGTGAGGAGCGATACGCAGTATTTT. Encoded protein: CSARDLGGVRSDTQYF.

This clonotype was seen once. The rearrangement links TRBV20-1 to TRBJ2-1; 8 bases agree with TRBD2. The J call is in doubt because the DNA end fits TRBJ2-7 better. CDR3 length: 15 residues. Germline CDR1 and CDR2: DFQATT and SNEGSKA (reference sequence). DNA of the CDR3: TGCAGTGCTAGCTCACTAGCGGCGCCTAACAATGAGCAGTACTTC. The encoded protein is CSASSLAAPNNEQYF.

The chain recombines TRBV7-2 with TRBJ2-5; D is perhaps TRBD2 (7 bases). The germline V gene has CDR1 SGHTA and CDR2 FQGNSA. The CDR3 is 17 amino acids. Trimming took 1 base from V and 4 from J, leaving 19 bases between them. The CDR3 spells CASSLVGGAKMGETQYF. For the CDR3, the DNA is TGTGCCAGCAGCTTAGTTGGGGGGGCCAAGATGGGAGAGACCCAGTACTTC.

This clonotype turned up a few times. The CDR3 here is CASSQDLTDNQPQHF. The CDR3 bases are TGCGCCAGCAGCCAAGATCTGACAGACAATCAGCCCCAGCATTTT. The chain joins TRBV4-3 to TRBJ1-5; tentatively, D is TRBD1 (5 bases). The CDR3 loop spans 15 amino acids. The V gene's germline CDR1 is LGHNA and CDR2 YSLEER. V was clipped by 0 bases and J by 3 bases, with 9 bases between them.

The rearrangement uses TRBV5-8 and TRBJ1-1, with D hard to call. Trimming stripped 4 bases from V and 0 bases from J, with 13 bases between. The CDR3 runs to 15 residues. Per germline, CDR1 SGHTS and CDR2 YDEGEE. The DNA for the CDR3 is TGTGCCAGCAGCCCACCCGTGAGGGTGAACACTGAAGCTTTCTTT. This gives the protein CASSPPVRVNTEAFF.

CDR3 coding DNA: TGTGCCAGCAGACACCGCCAGGGGCCCACAGATACGCAGTATTTT. Its translation: CASRHRQGPTDTQYF. The chain employs TRBV3-1 and TRBJ2-3, with D possibly TRBD1 on 6 matching bases. This CDR3 comprises 15 residues. Germline loops: CDR1 LGHDT, CDR2 YNNKEL (reference sequence). Trimming removed 6 bases from V and 2 bases from J, with 15 bases in between.

The table lists this clonotype with many counts. The chain couples TRBV4-2 to TRBJ1-2; no definite D call. Germline V gives CDR1 LGHNA, CDR2 YNFKEQ. CDR3 size: 15 residues. Trimming shortened V by 3 bases and J by 0 bases, and 11 bases separated the two germline ends. CDR3 region: CASSHLDGTNYGYTF. CDR3 in DNA: TGTGCCAGCAGCCACCTGGACGGCACTAACTATGGCTACACCTTC.

Only one count was recorded for this clonotype. The CDR3 loop is CSARGDYPYNEQFF. CDR3 DNA sequence: TGCAGTGCTAGAGGGGACTACCCATACAATGAGCAGTTCTTC. The gene calls are TRBV20-1 and TRBJ2-1, with 7 bases aligning to TRBD2. Germline assignment: CDR1 DFQATT and CDR2 SNEGSKA (reference sequence). V lost 1 base to trimming and J lost 4 bases; unmatched junction nucleotides: 4. The CDR3 has 14 amino acids.

Comment on this clonotype: In this CDR3 the conserved last residue, phenylalanine or tryptophan, is missing, so a read error is likely. This rearrangement joins TRBV12-3 or TRBV12-4 to TRBJ2-1; 9 nucleotides line up with TRBD2. Trimming cost V 6 bases and J 10 bases; bases outside gene matches: 7. The CDR3 has 13 amino acids. DNA of the CDR3: TGTGCCAGCAGCCTGAGCGGGGGGTTGGAGCAGTTCATC. This codes for CASSLSGGLEQFI.

At least ten counts were recorded for this clonotype. The chain carries TRBV4-1 and TRBJ2-7; 8 bases are shared with TRBD1. The CDR3 spans 15 residues. With V trimmed by 0 bases and J by 1 base, 2 bases remained unmatched. Per germline, CDR1 MGHRA and CDR2 YSYEKL. The CDR3 region has the DNA TGCGCCAGCAGCCAAGACTGGACAGGGTCCTACGAGCAGTACTTC. The encoded protein is CASSQDWTGSYEQYF.

This clonotype was detected only a few times. J is TRBJ2-5 and V is TRBV4-3, with 7 bases identical to TRBD2. This CDR3 has 13 amino acids. The germline gives CDR1 LGHNA, CDR2 YSLEER. J was trimmed by 11 bases and V by 4 bases; bases with no gene match: 10. This CDR3 is CASSPWRGGSQYF. CDR3 in DNA: TGCGCCAGCAGCCCTTGGCGCGGGGGATCACAGTACTTC.

The chain uses TRBV7-6 and TRBJ2-1, with 7 positions matching TRBD1. V shed 4 bases and J 6 bases; nucleotides not matched to a gene: 6. The CDR3 extends over 14 amino acids. Germline values: CDR1 SGHVS, CDR2 FNYEAQ. CDR3 nucleotides: TGTGCCAGCAGCTATACCACAGGGGCCAATGAGCAGTTCTTC. Protein product: CASSYTTGANEQFF. Together with reference TRBV7-6 and TRBJ2-1, the CDR3 gives the full variable domain: GAGVSQSPRYKVTKRGQDVALRCDPISGHVSLYWYRQALGQGPEFLTYFNYEAQQDKSGLPNDRFSAERPEGSISTLTIQRTEQRDSAMYRCASSYTTGANEQFFGPGTRLTVL.

Of note for this clonotype: The junction departs from germline at one end; a sequencing error may be responsible. The chain couples TRBV30 to TRBJ2-7; possible D gene TRBD1, 6 bases. The CDR3 runs 16 residues. Germline values: CDR1 GTSNPN, CDR2 SVGIG (reference sequence). For the CDR3, the DNA is TGTGCCTGGAGTAAACGTCCGGGACAACGCTCCTGCGAGCAGTACTTC. Its protein product is CAWSKRPGQRSCEQYF. The entire variable domain, with the rest obtained from reference TRBV30 and TRBJ2-7, is as follows: SQTIHQWPATLVQPVGSPLSLECTVEGTSNPNLYWYRQAAGRGLQLLFYSVGIGQISSEVPQNLSASRPQDRQFILSSKKLLLSDSGFYLCAWSKRPGQRSCEQYFGPGTRLTVT.

This clonotype was detected only a few times. The genes are TRBV9 and TRBJ1-2; D may be TRBD1 (5 bases). This CDR3 contains 16 residues. V lost 2 bases to trimming and J lost 7 bases, with 21 bases between them. The germline V gene has CDR1 SGDLS and CDR2 YYNGEE. The CDR3 loop reads CASSVGGGGEDGGYTF. The CDR3 DNA follows: TGTGCCAGCAGCGTGGGAGGCGGGGGAGAGGACGGTGGCTACACCTTC.

The rearrangement uses TRBV12-3 or TRBV12-4 and TRBJ2-3; D remains unclear. V lost 3 bases, J lost 6 bases, and 10 bases lay in between. The CDR3 length is 13 residues. Here the CDR3 DNA reads TGTGCCAGCAGTTTCTTTCCCGAGGATACGCAGTATTTT. This sequence encodes CASSFFPEDTQYF.

The chain employs TRBV20-1 and TRBJ2-1; 8 bases fit TRBD2. V was pared by 3 bases and J by 7 bases, with 14 bases of the junction left unmatched. This CDR3 has 16 residues. The germline CDR1 and CDR2 sequences are DFQATT and SNEGSKA (reference sequence). CDR3 protein: CSARDILAGQLNEQFF. The CDR3 DNA follows: TGCAGTGCTAGGGACATTCTAGCGGGCCAGCTGAATGAGCAGTTCTTC.

The V call is TRBV6-5, the J call TRBJ2-3; a possible D gene is TRBD2 (5 bases). The V end was cut by 4 bases, the J end by 6 bases, with 14 bases between. CDR3 length: 14 residues. Per germline, CDR1 MNHEY and CDR2 SVGAGI. In DNA form, the CDR3 reads TGTGCCAGCAGTTTCTACGGGGTGGTTGATACGCAGTATTTT. Protein product: CASSFYGVVDTQYF.

The table lists this clonotype with a few counts. The V call is TRBV4-1, the J call TRBJ2-1, with a possible D match to TRBD1 (5 bases). Germline V gives CDR1 MGHRA, CDR2 YSYEKL. Trimming left V 4 bases short and J 6 bases short, with 16 bases between. This CDR3 comprises 15 residues. CDR3 sequence (DNA): TGCGCCAGCAGCCCAGTCTCGGGCAGGGTCAATGAGCAGTTCTTC. Residues: CASSPVSGRVNEQFF.

This clonotype was counted a few times. V is TRBV10-2 and J is TRBJ2-3; the match to TRBD2 covers 11 bases. The germline V gene encodes CDR1 WSHSY and CDR2 SAAADI. J lost 8 bases, V lost 1 base, and 11 bases had no gene match. The CDR3 sequence is 17 residues long. The CDR3 nucleotides read TGCGCCAGCAGTGAGTACCCCGGGACTAGCGGTCCGGGTACGCAGTATTTT. Amino acid sequence: CASSEYPGTSGPGTQYF.

Remarks on this clonotype: A much larger clonotype is one base distant, so this may be a read error. The genes are TRBV28 and TRBJ1-5, with a tentative D call TRBD1 (6 bases). Looked up from germline, CDR1 is MDHEN and CDR2 is SYDVKM. The CDR3 is 16 residues long. DNA for the CDR3: TGTGCCGGCAGTCGGGGCCTGGGGGCTAGCAATCAGCCCCAGCATTTT. It specifies CAGSRGLGASNQPQHF.

CDR3 residues: CAWRPDRGLRETQYF. The CDR3 region has the DNA TGTGCCTGGCGCCCGGACAGGGGGCTACGAGAGACCCAGTACTTC. The V and J genes are TRBV30 and TRBJ2-5; 11 nucleotides match TRBD1. Per the germline V gene, CDR1 is GTSNPN and CDR2 is SVGIG (reference sequence). V was pared by 5 bases and J by 4 bases, with 9 bases of the junction left unmatched. The CDR3 loop spans 15 amino acids. Filled out from reference TRBV30 and TRBJ2-5, the complete variable domain reads SQTIHQWPATLVQPVGSPLSLECTVEGTSNPNLYWYRQAAGRGLQLLFYSVGIGQISSEVPQNLSASRPQDRQFILSSKKLLLSDSGFYLCAWRPDRGLRETQYFGPGTRLLVL.

The chain carries TRBV12-3 or TRBV12-4 and TRBJ2-1, with TRBD2 matching 14 bases. This CDR3 has 15 amino acids. Germline trimming cut 4 bases from V and 9 bases from J; bases unmatched to any gene: 5. The CDR3 nucleotides are TGTGCCAGCAGTTCGCTGACTAGCGGGAGGGGTGAGCAGTTCTTC. It specifies CASSSLTSGRGEQFF.

With regard to this clonotype: The junction and the germline gene differ at one end; a read error may be behind it. This chain joins TRBV5-1 and TRBJ1-1, with D possibly being TRBD1 (6 bases). The CDR3 has 16 residues. CDR1 is SGHRS, CDR2 YFSETQ, per germline. The CDR3 nucleotides read TGCGCCGGCAGCTTGGGGTTTGGACAGAAGAACACTGAAGCTTTCTTT. Protein sequence: CAGSLGFGQKNTEAFF.

This CDR3 is CASSFQGGLNTEAFF. CDR3 nucleotide sequence: TGTGCCAGCAGCTTTCAGGGGGGGTTGAACACTGAAGCTTTCTTT. This rearrangement joins TRBV13 to TRBJ1-1, with TRBD1 matching over 7 bases. The ends lost 3 bases at V and 0 bases at J; junction bases unmatched: 4. CDR1 and CDR2 (germline): PRHDT, FYEKMQ (reference sequence). The CDR3 runs 15 residues.

This clonotype was seen a few times. The J gene is TRBJ2-1, the V gene TRBV6-2 or TRBV6-3; the D gene is possibly TRBD1 (6 bases). The length of the CDR3 is 15 residues. Germline V lookup: CDR1 MNHEY, CDR2 SVGEGT. Between the trimmed V and J ends, which lost 7 bases and 4 bases, there was a span of 17 bases. CDR3 residues: CASTYTWTEYNEQFF. DNA of the CDR3: TGTGCCAGCACCTACACGTGGACAGAGTACAATGAGCAGTTCTTC.

There are a few counts of this clonotype. This chain uses TRBV6-2 or TRBV6-3 with TRBJ1-5, with D possibly TRBD1 on 6 matching bases. The V end lost 2 bases, the J end lost 8 bases, and 13 bases lay between the germline ends. There are 14 residues in the CDR3. The germline V gene encodes CDR1 MNHEY and CDR2 SVGEGT. CDR3 sequence: CASSYDGGVEPQHF. In DNA, the CDR3 is TGTGCCAGCAGTTACGATGGGGGCGTGGAGCCCCAGCATTTT.

This clonotype was counted only a few times. This chain connects TRBV7-9 to TRBJ2-7, with D tentatively TRBD2 (6 bases). Trimming left V 0 bases short and J 10 bases short, with 13 bases between. Germline V gene data show CDR1 as SEHNR and CDR2 as FQNEAQ (reference sequence). The CDR3 has 13 residues. The CDR3 reads CASSLAGEVRQYF. The CDR3 DNA follows: TGTGCCAGCAGCTTAGCGGGGGAGGTAAGACAGTACTTC.

This clonotype was picked up a small number of times. The chain recombines TRBV6-5 with TRBJ1-2, with 7 positions matching TRBD1. J gave up 0 bases and V 2 bases, and 6 bases lay outside the gene matches. Germline CDR1 MNHEY, CDR2 SVGAGI. This CDR3 comprises 16 residues. The DNA of the CDR3 is TGTGCCAGCAGTTACCGAGAGGGACAGACTAACTATGGCTACACCTTC. The encoded protein is CASSYREGQTNYGYTF.

The gene calls are TRBV6-1 and TRBJ1-3; D is uncertain. Germline V gene data show CDR1 as MNHNS and CDR2 as SASEGT. V was cut by 4 bases and J by 2 bases, with 12 bases left in between. This CDR3 is 15 amino acids long. Here the CDR3 reads CASSVPDYPGNTIYF. CDR3 coding DNA: TGTGCCAGCAGTGTCCCCGATTATCCTGGAAACACCATATATTTT.